The rows below give T cell receptor beta chains drawn from one sample of a study of long-term antiretroviral therapy in people with HIV. Profiling relied on immunoSEQ multiplex PCR, and the TCRdb table lists in-frame clones only, not all of them. Here the sample spans some 18,000 clones, roughly 73% being singletons. Sequencing was performed on unsorted PBMCs, taken less than 2.2 years before starting antiretroviral therapy. The source of these receptors is a man aged 25-40 years with HIV. The CDR3 runs from the conserved cysteine through the conserved F or W. The D gene is left open where the match is weak. Only some rows state a clone size, as once, few, many or a class for expanded clones.

V: TRBV5-1; D: TRBD2; size: .; J: TRBJ2-7; DNA: TGCGCCAGCAGCACCTTGACTAGCGACGAGCAGTACTTC; CDR3: CASSTLTSDEQYF
V: TRBV6-6; D: .; size: .; J: TRBJ2-1; DNA: TGTGCCAGCACCCCCGGATCACATGAGCAGTTCTTC; CDR3: CASTPGSHEQFF
V: TRBV2; D: TRBD1; size: .; J: TRBJ1-1; DNA: TGTGCCGGCCGGACAGGGGTAAAGGACACTGAAGCTTTCTTT; CDR3: CAGRTGVKDTEAFF
V: TRBV7-9; D: .; size: few; J: TRBJ2-3; DNA: TGTGCCAGCAGCTTACCCGAAGTTGGGACAGATACGCAGTATTTT; CDR3: CASSLPEVGTDTQYF
V: TRBV28; D: .; size: few; J: TRBJ1-2; DNA: TGTGCCAGCAGTTCGCACAGAAACTATGGCTACACCTTC; CDR3: CASSSHRNYGYTF
V: TRBV7-3; D: .; size: .; J: TRBJ1-1; DNA: TGTGCCAGCAGCTTTGGGGCGGGGACTGAAGCTTTCTTT; CDR3: CASSFGAGTEAFF
V: TRBV6-5; D: .; size: .; J: TRBJ2-3; DNA: TGTGCCAGCAGGCCTACGCAGGGCACAGATACGCAGTATTTT; CDR3: CASRPTQGTDTQYF
V: TRBV7-9; D: .; size: .; J: TRBJ1-1; DNA: TGTGCCAGCAGTAAGGGGTTGGAGAACACTGAAGCTTTCTTT; CDR3: CASSKGLENTEAFF
V: TRBV9; D: TRBD2; size: .; J: TRBJ2-7; DNA: TGTGCCAGCAGCGTAGAGGAAGGAGGGCTGGTTCAGCATCGGACGGGAGGTACCTACGAGCAGTACTTC; CDR3: CASSVEEGGLVQHRTGGTYEQYF
V: TRBV11-3; D: .; size: .; J: TRBJ2-2; DNA: TGTGCCAGCAGCGACTACACCGGGGAGCTGTTTTTT; CDR3: CASSDYTGELFF
V: TRBV30; D: .; size: .; J: TRBJ1-2; DNA: TGTGCCTGGAGTGCTTCTCTGGGCGGCTACACCTTC; CDR3: CAWSASLGGYTF
V: TRBV29-1; D: .; size: .; J: TRBJ2-3; DNA: TGCAGCGCGGGGGACCATGCCACAGATACGCAGTATTTT; CDR3: CSAGDHATDTQYF
V: TRBV7-9; D: .; size: .; J: TRBJ2-1; DNA: TGTGCCAGCAGCTGGAGTAGTGGTGAGCAGTTCTTC; CDR3: CASSWSSGEQFF
V: TRBV9; D: .; size: .; J: TRBJ1-4; DNA: TGTGCCAGCAGCGTAGAGGCAGCGGTGAGCGAAAAACTGTTTTTT; CDR3: CASSVEAAVSEKLFF
V: TRBV5-6; D: .; size: .; J: TRBJ1-2; DNA: TGTGCCAGCATCCGGGGGGGATCTTTTGGCTACACCTTC; CDR3: CASIRGGSFGYTF
V: TRBV29-1; D: TRBD2; size: .; J: TRBJ2-2; DNA: TGCAGCGCCAGAAGGACTAGCGGTACCGGGGAGCTGTTTTTT; CDR3: CSARRTSGTGELFF
V: TRBV20-1; D: .; size: .; J: TRBJ1-2; DNA: TGCAGTGCTAGAGGGGCGGATGGCTACACCTTC; CDR3: CSARGADGYTF
V: TRBV7-2; D: .; size: .; J: TRBJ2-3; DNA: TGTGCCAGCAGCTTAGTGATTACAGGGTCCACAGATACGCAGTATTTT; CDR3: CASSLVITGSTDTQYF
V: TRBV11-2; D: .; size: .; J: TRBJ2-7; DNA: TGTGCCAGCAGCTTGCCCAGGGCGAGTCCTTTCTACGAGCAGTACTTC; CDR3: CASSLPRASPFYEQYF
V: TRBV5-1; D: .; size: once; J: TRBJ1-6; DNA: TGCGCCAGCAGCTTGGGGCAGAGGGGGGTGACTTCTAATTCACCCCTCCACTTT; CDR3: CASSLGQRGVTSNSPLHF
V: TRBV6-1; D: .; size: .; J: TRBJ2-2; DNA: TGTGCCAGCAGTGGAACAGGGACGATAAAGACCGGGGAGCTGTTTTTT; CDR3: CASSGTGTIKTGELFF
V: TRBV10-1; D: .; size: .; J: TRBJ2-2; DNA: TGCGCCAGCAGTGAAGCCGGGGAGCTGTTTTTT; CDR3: CASSEAGELFF
V: TRBV30; D: TRBD1; size: .; J: TRBJ2-5; DNA: TGTGCCTGCGGGGGGACAGGGATTGAGACCCAGTACTTC; CDR3: CACGGTGIETQYF
V: TRBV11-1; D: .; size: .; J: TRBJ2-2; DNA: TGTGCCAGCAGCTTAGCGATAGGCCTAGCCCGGGGCACCGGGGAGCTGTTTTTT; CDR3: CASSLAIGLARGTGELFF
V: TRBV5-1; D: .; size: few; J: TRBJ1-2; DNA: TGCGCCAGCAGCCAAGACCCTTCAGCCCAGGCAGGAGGCTACACCTTC; CDR3: CASSQDPSAQAGGYTF
V: TRBV7-8; D: .; size: .; J: TRBJ1-4; DNA: TGTGCCAGCAGCTCCCCCTCGGCGGGAACTAATGAAAAACTGTTTTTT; CDR3: CASSSPSAGTNEKLFF
V: TRBV4-3; D: TRBD1; size: medium-sized; J: TRBJ2-7; DNA: TGCGCCAGCAGCCAAGGACAGGGGGCGCCCTACGAGCAGTACTTC; CDR3: CASSQGQGAPYEQYF
V: TRBV20-1; D: .; size: .; J: TRBJ1-2; DNA: TGCAGTGCTCTAACAGGCCCCCAATACACCTTC; CDR3: CSALTGPQYTF
V: TRBV6-5; D: .; size: .; J: TRBJ1-1; DNA: TGTGCCAGCAGTTATCAGGGTGTTGAAGCTTTCTTT; CDR3: CASSYQGVEAFF
V: TRBV27; D: TRBD2; size: once; J: TRBJ2-3; DNA: TGTGCCACTAGCGGGGGGTACACAGATACGCAGTATTTT; CDR3: CATSGGYTDTQYF
V: TRBV2; D: TRBD1; size: .; J: TRBJ1-2; DNA: TGTGCCAGCACCTCCTTCGGACAGGCCTATGGCTACACCTTC; CDR3: CASTSFGQAYGYTF
V: TRBV2; D: .; size: .; J: TRBJ1-2; DNA: TGTGCCAGCAGTAGTTTGCCGGGCTATGGCTACACCTTC; CDR3: CASSSLPGYGYTF
V: TRBV5-1; D: TRBD1; size: .; J: TRBJ2-3; DNA: TGCGCCAGCAGCCCAGGGGGCGGTCGTATGAATACGCAGTATTTT; CDR3: CASSPGGGRMNTQYF
V: TRBV5-4; D: TRBD2; size: .; J: TRBJ2-3; DNA: TGTGCCAGCAGCTGGGGGGGAGGACCTAGCACAGATACGCAGTATTTT; CDR3: CASSWGGGPSTDTQYF
V: TRBV4-2; D: .; size: .; J: TRBJ1-2; DNA: TGTGCCAGCAGCCAAGATTTGGGGTATGGCTACACCTTC; CDR3: CASSQDLGYGYTF
V: TRBV7-3; D: .; size: .; J: TRBJ2-7; DNA: TGTGCCAGCACCTCCGGGCCGGGCTACGAGCAGTACTTC; CDR3: CASTSGPGYEQYF
V: TRBV5-1; D: .; size: .; J: TRBJ2-5; DNA: TGCGCCAGCAGCGCCGGACGGGGGAACGGGGAGACCCAGTACTTC; CDR3: CASSAGRGNGETQYF
V: TRBV6-6; D: .; size: .; J: TRBJ1-5; DNA: TGTGCCACCCTGGTGGGGGCCTATCAGCCCCAGCATTTT; CDR3: CATLVGAYQPQHF
V: TRBV11-3; D: TRBD1; size: large; J: TRBJ2-1; DNA: TGTGCCAGCAGCGCCCGGGGTGGCAGGGGGCCCAATGAGCAGTTCTTC; CDR3: CASSARGGRGPNEQFF
V: TRBV28; D: TRBD2; size: .; J: TRBJ2-1; DNA: TGTGCCAGCGCCTCGGGACTAGCGGGAGTTGTTGAGCAGTTCTTC; CDR3: CASASGLAGVVEQFF
V: TRBV7-4; D: .; size: .; J: TRBJ2-4; DNA: TGTGCCAGCAGCCCTGCGGACGGTAAAAACATTCAGTACTTC; CDR3: CASSPADGKNIQYF
V: TRBV6-6; D: TRBD2; size: .; J: TRBJ2-3; DNA: TGTGCCAGCAGTCGACTAGCTCCGGGCACAGATACGCAGTATTTT; CDR3: CASSRLAPGTDTQYF
V: TRBV5-6; D: .; size: once; J: TRBJ2-6; DNA: TGTGCCAGCAGCCCCTTGGACATCTCTGGGGCCAACGTCCTGACTTTC; CDR3: CASSPLDISGANVLTF
V: TRBV29-1; D: .; size: .; J: TRBJ1-1; DNA: TGCAGCGTAGCGGACAGCCCTGAAGCTTTCTTT; CDR3: CSVADSPEAFF
V: TRBV9; D: .; size: .; J: TRBJ1-2; DNA: TGTGCCAGCAGCAGTTCAGGGTTTGGCTACACCTTC; CDR3: CASSSSGFGYTF